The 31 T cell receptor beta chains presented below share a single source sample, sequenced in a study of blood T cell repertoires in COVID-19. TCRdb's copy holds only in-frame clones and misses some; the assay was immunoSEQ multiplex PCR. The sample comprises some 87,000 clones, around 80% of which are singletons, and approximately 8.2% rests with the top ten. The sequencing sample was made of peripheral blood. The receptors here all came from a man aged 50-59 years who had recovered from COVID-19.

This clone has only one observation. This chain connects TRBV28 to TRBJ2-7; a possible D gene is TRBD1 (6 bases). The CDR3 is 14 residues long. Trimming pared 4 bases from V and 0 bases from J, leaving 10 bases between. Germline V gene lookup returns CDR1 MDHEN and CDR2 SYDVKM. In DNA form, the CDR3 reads TGTGCCAGCAGTTCCCAGACAGGCTCCTACGAGCAGTACTTC. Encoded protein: CASSSQTGSYEQYF.

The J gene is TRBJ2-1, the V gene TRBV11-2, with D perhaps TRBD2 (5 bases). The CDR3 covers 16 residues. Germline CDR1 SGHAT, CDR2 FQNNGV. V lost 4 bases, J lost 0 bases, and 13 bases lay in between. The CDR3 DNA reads TGTGCCAGCAGCTCGAAATTCGGGATCTCCTACAATGAGCAGTTCTTC. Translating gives CASSSKFGISYNEQFF.

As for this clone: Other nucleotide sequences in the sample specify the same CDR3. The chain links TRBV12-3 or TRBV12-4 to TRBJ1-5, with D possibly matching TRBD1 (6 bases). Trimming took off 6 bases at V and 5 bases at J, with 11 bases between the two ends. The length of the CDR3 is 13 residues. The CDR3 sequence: CASSQGLDQPQHF. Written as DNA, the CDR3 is TGTGCCAGCAGCCAGGGGTTAGATCAGCCCCAGCATTTT.

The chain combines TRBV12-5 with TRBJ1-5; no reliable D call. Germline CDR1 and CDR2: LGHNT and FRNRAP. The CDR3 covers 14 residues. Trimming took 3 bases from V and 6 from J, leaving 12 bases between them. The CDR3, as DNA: TGTGCTAGTGGTTTTGGCACCCCCCGTCAGCCCCAGCATTTT. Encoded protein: CASGFGTPRQPQHF.

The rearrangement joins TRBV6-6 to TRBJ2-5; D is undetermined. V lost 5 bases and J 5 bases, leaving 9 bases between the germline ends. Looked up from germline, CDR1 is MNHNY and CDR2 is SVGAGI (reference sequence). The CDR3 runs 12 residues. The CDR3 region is CASSDPGETQYF. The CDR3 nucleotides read TGTGCCAGCAGTGATCCCGGTGAGACCCAGTACTTC.

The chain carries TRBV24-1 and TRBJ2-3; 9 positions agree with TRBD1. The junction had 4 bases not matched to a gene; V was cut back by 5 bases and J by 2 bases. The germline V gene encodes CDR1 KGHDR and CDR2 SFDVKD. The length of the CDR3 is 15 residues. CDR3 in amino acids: CATSAGTGSTDTQYF. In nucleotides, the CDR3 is TGTGCCACCAGTGCCGGGACAGGGTCCACAGATACGCAGTATTTT.

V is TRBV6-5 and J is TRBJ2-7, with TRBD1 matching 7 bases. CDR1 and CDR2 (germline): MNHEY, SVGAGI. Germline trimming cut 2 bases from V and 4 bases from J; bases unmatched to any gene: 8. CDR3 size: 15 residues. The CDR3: CASSYDRQGKYEQYF. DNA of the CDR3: TGTGCCAGCAGTTACGACCGACAGGGTAAATACGAGCAGTACTTC.

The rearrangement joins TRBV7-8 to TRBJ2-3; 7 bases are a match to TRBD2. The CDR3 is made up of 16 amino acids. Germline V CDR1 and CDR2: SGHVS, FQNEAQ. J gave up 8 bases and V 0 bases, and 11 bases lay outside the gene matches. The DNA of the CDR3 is TGTGCCAGCAGCTTAGCAGTGGGGACTACCAGTGGTACGCAGTATTTT. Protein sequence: CASSLAVGTTSGTQYF.

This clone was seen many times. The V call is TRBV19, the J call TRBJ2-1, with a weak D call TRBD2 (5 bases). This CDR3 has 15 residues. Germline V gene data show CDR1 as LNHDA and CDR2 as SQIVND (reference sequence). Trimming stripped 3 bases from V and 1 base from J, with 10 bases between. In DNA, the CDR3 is TGTGCCAGTAGTATCCGGTCGGGGTCCTACAATGAGCAGTTCTTC. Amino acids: CASSIRSGSYNEQFF.

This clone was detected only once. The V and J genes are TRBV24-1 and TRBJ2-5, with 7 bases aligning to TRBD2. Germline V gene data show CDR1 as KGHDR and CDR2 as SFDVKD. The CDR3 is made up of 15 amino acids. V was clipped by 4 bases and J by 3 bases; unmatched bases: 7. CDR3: CATSDPDREEETQYF. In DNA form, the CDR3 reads TGTGCCACCAGTGACCCGGACCGGGAGGAAGAGACCCAGTACTTC.

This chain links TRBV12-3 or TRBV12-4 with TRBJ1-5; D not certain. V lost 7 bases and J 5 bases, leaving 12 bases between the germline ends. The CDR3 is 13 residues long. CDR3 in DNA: TGTGCCAGCACCACGCGGAAGGATCAGCCCCAGCATTTT. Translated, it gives CASTTRKDQPQHF.

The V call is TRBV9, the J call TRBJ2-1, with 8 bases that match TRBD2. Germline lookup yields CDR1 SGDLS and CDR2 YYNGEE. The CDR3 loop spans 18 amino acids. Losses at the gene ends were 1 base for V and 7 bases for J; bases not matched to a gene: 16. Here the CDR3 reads CASSVSGGSGSQRNEQFF. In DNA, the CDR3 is TGTGCCAGCAGCGTATCCGGCGGGAGCGGGAGTCAAAGGAATGAGCAGTTCTTC.

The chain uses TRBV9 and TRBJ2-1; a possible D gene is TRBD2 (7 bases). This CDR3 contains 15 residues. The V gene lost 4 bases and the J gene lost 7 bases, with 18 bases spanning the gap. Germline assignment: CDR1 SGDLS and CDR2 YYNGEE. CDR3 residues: CASSPRRGRENEQFF. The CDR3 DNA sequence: TGTGCCAGCAGCCCGCGTCGGGGGCGGGAGAATGAGCAGTTCTTC.

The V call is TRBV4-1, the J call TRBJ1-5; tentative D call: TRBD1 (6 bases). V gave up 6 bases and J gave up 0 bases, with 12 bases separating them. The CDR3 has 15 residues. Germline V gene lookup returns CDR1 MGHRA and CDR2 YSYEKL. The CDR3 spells CASRGAQGSNQPQHF. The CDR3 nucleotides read TGCGCCAGCAGGGGGGCCCAGGGTAGCAATCAGCCCCAGCATTTT.

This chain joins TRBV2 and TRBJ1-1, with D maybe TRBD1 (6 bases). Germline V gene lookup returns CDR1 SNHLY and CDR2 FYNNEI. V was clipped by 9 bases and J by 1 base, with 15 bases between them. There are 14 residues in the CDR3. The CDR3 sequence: CARGTQGRNTEAFF. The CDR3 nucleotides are TGTGCCAGGGGAACACAGGGTAGGAACACTGAAGCTTTCTTT. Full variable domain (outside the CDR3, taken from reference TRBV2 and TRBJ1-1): EPEVTQTPSHQVTQMGQEVILRCVPISNHLYFYWYRQILGQKVEFLVSFYNNEISEKSEIFDDQFSVERPDGSNFTLKIRSTKLEDSAMYFCARGTQGRNTEAFFGQGTRLTVV.

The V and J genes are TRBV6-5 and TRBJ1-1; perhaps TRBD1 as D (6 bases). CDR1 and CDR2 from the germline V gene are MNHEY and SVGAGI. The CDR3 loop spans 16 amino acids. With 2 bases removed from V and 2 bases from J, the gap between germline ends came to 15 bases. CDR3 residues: CASSYGWEGVNTEAFF. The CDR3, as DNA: TGTGCCAGCAGTTACGGTTGGGAGGGGGTTAACACTGAAGCTTTCTTT.

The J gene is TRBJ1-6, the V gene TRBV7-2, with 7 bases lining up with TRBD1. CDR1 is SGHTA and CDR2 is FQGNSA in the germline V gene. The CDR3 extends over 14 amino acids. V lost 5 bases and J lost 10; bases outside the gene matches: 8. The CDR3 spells CASSPDRVRSPLHF. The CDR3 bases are TGTGCCAGCAGCCCCGACAGGGTTAGATCACCCCTCCACTTT.

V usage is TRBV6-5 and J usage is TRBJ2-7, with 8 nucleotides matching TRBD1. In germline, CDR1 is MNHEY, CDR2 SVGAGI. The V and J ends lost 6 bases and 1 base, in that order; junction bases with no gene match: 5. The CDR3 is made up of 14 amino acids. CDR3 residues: CASSAGTGSYEQYF. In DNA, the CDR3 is TGTGCCAGCAGCGCCGGGACAGGATCCTACGAGCAGTACTTC.

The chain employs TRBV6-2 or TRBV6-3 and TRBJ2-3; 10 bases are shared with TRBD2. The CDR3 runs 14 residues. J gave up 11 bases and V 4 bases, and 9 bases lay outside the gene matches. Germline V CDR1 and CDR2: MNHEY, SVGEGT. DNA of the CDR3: TGTGCCAGCAGTTCCCCGAGACTAGCGGGCTGGCAGTATTTT. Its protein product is CASSSPRLAGWQYF.

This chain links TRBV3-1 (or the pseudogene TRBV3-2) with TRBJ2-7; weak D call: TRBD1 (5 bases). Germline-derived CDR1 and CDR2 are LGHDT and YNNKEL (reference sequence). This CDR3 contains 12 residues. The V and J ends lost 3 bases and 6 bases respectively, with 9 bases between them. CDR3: CASSQTVSEQYF. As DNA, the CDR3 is TGTGCCAGCAGCCAGACAGTATCCGAGCAGTACTTC.

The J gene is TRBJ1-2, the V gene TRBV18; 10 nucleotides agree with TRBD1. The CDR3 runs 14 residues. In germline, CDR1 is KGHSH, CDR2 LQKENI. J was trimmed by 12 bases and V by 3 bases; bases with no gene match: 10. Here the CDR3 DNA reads TGTGCCAGCTCACCGGGACAGGGGATCACACTTAACACCTTC. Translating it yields CASSPGQGITLNTF.

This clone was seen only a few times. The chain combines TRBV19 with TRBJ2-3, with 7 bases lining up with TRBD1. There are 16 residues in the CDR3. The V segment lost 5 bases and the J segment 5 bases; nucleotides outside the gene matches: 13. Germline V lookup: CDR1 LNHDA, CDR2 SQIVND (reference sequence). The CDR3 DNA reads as TGTGCCAGTAGTCCCCGATACAGGGGACGAGGAGATACGCAGTATTTT. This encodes CASSPRYRGRGDTQYF.

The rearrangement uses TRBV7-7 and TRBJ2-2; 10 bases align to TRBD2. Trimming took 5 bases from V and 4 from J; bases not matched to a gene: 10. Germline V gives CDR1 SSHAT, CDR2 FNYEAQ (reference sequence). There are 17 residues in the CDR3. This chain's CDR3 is CASSPSSGRLSTGELFF. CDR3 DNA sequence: TGTGCCAGCAGCCCGTCTAGCGGGAGATTGAGCACCGGGGAGCTGTTTTTT. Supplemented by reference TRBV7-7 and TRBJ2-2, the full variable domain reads GAGVSQSPRYKVTKRGQDVTLRCDPISSHATLYWYQQALGQGPEFLTYFNYEAQPDKSGLPSDRFSAERPEGSISTLTIQRTEQRDSAMYRCASSPSSGRLSTGELFFGEGSRLTVL.

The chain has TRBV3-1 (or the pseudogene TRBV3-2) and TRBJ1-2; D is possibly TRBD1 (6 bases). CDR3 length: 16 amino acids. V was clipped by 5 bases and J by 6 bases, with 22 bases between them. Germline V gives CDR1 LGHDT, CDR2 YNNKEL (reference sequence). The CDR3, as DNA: TGTGCCAGCAGCTCCGGACCTTTACAGGGAGAAGATGGCTACACCTTC. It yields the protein CASSSGPLQGEDGYTF.

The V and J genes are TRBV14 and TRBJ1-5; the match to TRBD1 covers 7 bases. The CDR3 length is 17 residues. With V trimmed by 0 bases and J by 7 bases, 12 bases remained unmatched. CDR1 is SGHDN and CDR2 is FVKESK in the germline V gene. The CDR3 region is CASSQESRDSLAQPQHF. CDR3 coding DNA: TGTGCCAGCAGCCAAGAGTCCCGGGACAGCCTCGCCCAGCCCCAGCATTTT.

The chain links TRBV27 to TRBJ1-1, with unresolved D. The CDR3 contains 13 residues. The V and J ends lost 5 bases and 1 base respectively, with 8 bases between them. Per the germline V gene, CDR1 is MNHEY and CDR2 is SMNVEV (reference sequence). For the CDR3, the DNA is TGTGCCAGCAGTATGAGTAGGAACACTGAAGCTTTCTTT. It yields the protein CASSMSRNTEAFF.

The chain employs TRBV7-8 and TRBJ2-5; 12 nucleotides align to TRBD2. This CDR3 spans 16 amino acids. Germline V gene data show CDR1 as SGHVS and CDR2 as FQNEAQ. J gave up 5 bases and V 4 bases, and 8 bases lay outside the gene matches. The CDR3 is CASSSPSGRAGETQYF. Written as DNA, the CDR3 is TGTGCCAGCAGCTCCCCTAGCGGGAGGGCCGGGGAGACCCAGTACTTC.

CDR3 loop: CASSPRLDEQYF. The CDR3 DNA is TGTGCCAGCTCACCACGCTTAGACGAGCAGTACTTC. The rearrangement uses TRBV18 and TRBJ2-7; D is uncertain. This CDR3 spans 12 amino acids. CDR1 is KGHSH and CDR2 is LQKENI in the germline V gene. Trimming took off 1 base at V and 5 bases at J, with 6 bases between the two ends.

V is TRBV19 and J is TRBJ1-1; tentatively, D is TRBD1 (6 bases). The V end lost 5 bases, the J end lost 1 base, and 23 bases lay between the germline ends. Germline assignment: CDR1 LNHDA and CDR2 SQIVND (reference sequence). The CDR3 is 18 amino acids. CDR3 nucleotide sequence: TGTGCCAGTAGTCCCCCCCGGGCCGGGGGGCGAGGGAACACTGAAGCTTTCTTT. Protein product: CASSPPRAGGRGNTEAFF.

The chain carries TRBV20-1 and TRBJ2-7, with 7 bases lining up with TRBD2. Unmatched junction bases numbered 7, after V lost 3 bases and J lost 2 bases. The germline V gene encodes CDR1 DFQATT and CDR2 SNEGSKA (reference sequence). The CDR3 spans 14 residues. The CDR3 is CSASRAGVPYEQYF. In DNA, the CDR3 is TGCAGTGCTAGTCGGGCGGGAGTGCCCTACGAGCAGTACTTC.

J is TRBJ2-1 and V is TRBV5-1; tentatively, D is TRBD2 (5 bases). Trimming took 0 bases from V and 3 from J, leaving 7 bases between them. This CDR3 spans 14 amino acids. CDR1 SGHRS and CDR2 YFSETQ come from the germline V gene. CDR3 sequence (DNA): TGCGCCAGCAGCTTGGGCCGGGACTACAATGAGCAGTTCTTC. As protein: CASSLGRDYNEQFF.